The subject of this entry is one TCR beta chain. Its antigen is as yet unknown. These data are taken from a study of identical twins. The junction had 9 bases not matched to a gene; V was cut back by 3 bases and J by 5 bases. The V gene's germline CDR1 is SEHNR and CDR2 FQNEAQ (reference sequence). This CDR3 is 15 amino acids long. TCRdb called the 5' RACE reads again in MiXCR, with one record for every CDR3 protein. Here the sample spans nearly 650,000 distinct CDR3 sequences, around 7.5% being singletons. Regarding the study as a whole: One should note that invariant MAIT and iNKT cells could partly confound zero-insertion analyses.

This same sample was also taken into another study, of yellow fever vaccine responses in identical twins.

The sequence came from a woman aged 18 to 35 in good health. The V call is TRBV7-9, the J call TRBJ2-5; TRBD2 aligns across 7 bases. The sequenced sample consisted of PBMCs. In nucleotides, the CDR3 is TGTGCCAGCAGCTTTCCCCAGCGGGGTAGCGAGACCCAGTACTTC. Translated, it gives CASSFPQRGSETQYF.